These 14 T cell receptor beta chains share one sample of origin, sequenced in a study of blood T cell repertoires in COVID-19. Libraries were prepared by immunoSEQ multiplex PCR; TCRdb keeps only in-frame clonotypes and omits some of them. The sample consists of over 110,000 clones, about 87% of them appearing once. What was sequenced was PBMCs or T cells enriched from blood (not recorded which). Receptors were obtained from a man aged 50 to 59 in a cohort exposed to, infected with or recovered from COVID-19 (not recorded which).

The chain uses TRBV28 and TRBJ1-6, with D uncertain. V was pared by 2 bases and J by 7 bases, with 6 bases between. The CDR3 is 13 residues long. Germline CDR1 is MDHEN and CDR2 is SYDVKM. CDR3 nucleotide sequence: TGTGCCAGCAGTTTACAGATCAATTCACCCCTCCACTTT. It encodes CASSLQINSPLHF.

The chain has TRBV14 and TRBJ1-4; D possibly corresponds to TRBD1 (5 bases). The CDR3 loop spans 13 amino acids. Trimming took 1 base from V and 6 from J, leaving 6 bases between them. Germline CDR1 reads SGHDN; CDR2 reads FVKESK. The CDR3 here is CASSQGTYEKLFF. CDR3 nucleotides: TGTGCCAGCAGCCAAGGGACATATGAAAAACTGTTTTTT.

The V and J genes are TRBV7-9 and TRBJ1-2, with unresolved D. The germline V and J ends were trimmed by 4 bases and 5 bases, with 8 bases remaining between them. The CDR3 is 12 residues long. The germline CDR1 and CDR2 sequences are SEHNR and FQNEAQ (reference sequence). Written as DNA, the CDR3 is TGTGCCAGCAGCTCCGAGGTATATGGCTACACCTTC. Protein sequence: CASSSEVYGYTF.

The chain combines TRBV5-5 with TRBJ2-1; 9 bases are a match to TRBD1. V lost 3 bases to trimming and J lost 4 bases; unmatched junction nucleotides: 5. Germline CDR1 and CDR2: SGHKS and YYEKEE (reference sequence). The CDR3 consists of 15 residues. For the CDR3, the DNA is TGTGCCAGCAGCTCCGGGACAGGGTCGTACAATGAGCAGTTCTTC. This gives the protein CASSSGTGSYNEQFF.

V usage is TRBV4-3 and J usage is TRBJ1-2; no clear D. Trimming pared 0 bases from V and 7 bases from J, leaving 12 bases between. Germline V CDR1 and CDR2: LGHNA, YSLEER. This CDR3 contains 14 residues. CDR3 in amino acids: CASSQDRAGFGYTF. The CDR3 DNA reads as TGCGCCAGCAGCCAAGATCGGGCGGGGTTTGGCTACACCTTC.

In its sample, this clone was seen once. This chain uses TRBV13 with TRBJ1-2; 8 bases fit TRBD1. Germline CDR1 PRHDT, CDR2 FYEKMQ (reference sequence). V dropped 3 bases and J dropped 8; count of bases not matched to a gene: 11. This CDR3 is built from 15 residues. The CDR3 DNA follows: TGTGCCAGCAGCTTTAGACTGGACAGGGCGGGAGGCTACACCTTC. Protein sequence: CASSFRLDRAGGYTF.

This clone was picked up one time. V is TRBV19 and J is TRBJ1-5; perhaps TRBD1 as D (5 bases). V dropped 8 bases and J dropped 6 bases, with 11 bases sitting between them. The CDR3 is 12 amino acids. Germline loops: CDR1 LNHDA, CDR2 SQIVND (reference sequence). The chain's CDR3 is CASSQGGQPQHF. The CDR3, as DNA: TGTGCCAGTTCTCAGGGCGGTCAGCCCCAGCATTTT.

The chain is built from TRBV7-3 and TRBJ2-3; D unclear. V lost 3 bases, J lost 0 bases, and 4 bases lay in between. This CDR3 region has 13 residues. Germline assignment: CDR1 SGHTA and CDR2 FQGTGA. CDR3 sequence: CASSFVSTDTQYF. The CDR3 DNA follows: TGTGCCAGCAGCTTCGTTAGCACAGATACGCAGTATTTT.

The rearrangement links TRBV7-2 to TRBJ2-1; the match to TRBD2 covers 7 bases. The V gene's germline CDR1 is SGHTA and CDR2 FQGNSA. The CDR3 extends over 14 amino acids. V trimming: 5 bases; J trimming: 8 bases; junction bases outside the gene matches: 9. CDR3: CASSPTAGYYEQFF. The DNA of the CDR3 is TGTGCCAGCAGCCCTACAGCGGGATACTATGAGCAGTTCTTC.

The chain joins TRBV10-1 to TRBJ2-5, with TRBD1 as a possible D gene (6 bases). Trimming left V 2 bases short and J 11 bases short, with 15 bases between. CDR3 size: 13 residues. Germline assignment: CDR1 WNHNN and CDR2 SYGVQD (reference sequence). This chain's CDR3 is CASSERQDWNQYF. The DNA for the CDR3 is TGCGCCAGCAGTGAGCGACAGGATTGGAATCAGTACTTC.

V is TRBV19 and J is TRBJ2-3; maybe TRBD2 (6 bases). V was clipped by 2 bases and J by 2 bases, with 8 bases between them. The CDR3 sequence is 14 residues long. CDR1 and CDR2 from the germline V gene are LNHDA and SQIVND (reference sequence). CDR3 sequence reads: CASSITSSTDTQYF. DNA for the CDR3: TGTGCCAGTAGTATAACTAGCTCCACAGATACGCAGTATTTT.

The genes are TRBV19 and TRBJ1-2; 10 nucleotides match TRBD1. Trimming at V came to 6 bases and at J to 7 bases, leaving 8 bases not matched to a gene. CDR1 is LNHDA and CDR2 is SQIVND in the germline V gene (reference sequence). CDR3 length: 14 residues. CDR3 region: CASRPGQGYGGYTF. For the CDR3, the DNA is TGTGCCAGTAGGCCGGGACAGGGGTATGGTGGCTACACCTTC.

J is TRBJ2-6 and V is TRBV5-6, with TRBD2 identical over 8 bases. There are 18 residues in the CDR3. The V and J ends lost 7 bases and 4 bases, in that order; junction bases with no gene match: 16. Germline loops: CDR1 SGHDT, CDR2 YYEEEE. The CDR3, as DNA: TGTGCCAGCTCCCGGGGGGGCCAAAGATTCTCCGGGGCCAACGTCCTGACTTTC. Its protein product is CASSRGGQRFSGANVLTF.

The chain carries TRBV7-8 and TRBJ2-7; perhaps TRBD2 as D (5 bases). From germline, CDR1 is SGHVS and CDR2 FQNEAQ. Trimming cost V 10 bases and J 0 bases, with 10 bases left between them. The CDR3 totals 12 residues. CDR3 amino acids: CATKDSSYEQYF. CDR3 nucleotides: TGTGCCACCAAGGACTCCTCCTACGAGCAGTACTTC.